Below are 11 T cell receptor beta chains sequenced from a single sample in a study of Tregs in tolerant kidney transplant recipients. Method: immunoSEQ multiplex PCR; TCRdb's copy keeps in-frame clones and lacks some. The table lists about 73,000 clones, around 90% of them singletons, with approximately 0.37% in the top ten. Sequences were derived from Tregs from blood, sampled before the transplant. All receptors derive from a human donor who received a combined kidney and bone marrow transplant.

This clone has a single count. V is TRBV7-2 and J is TRBJ2-2; 7 bases match TRBD2. Germline assignment: CDR1 SGHTA and CDR2 FQGNSA. Unmatched junction bases numbered 7, after V lost 5 bases and J lost 7 bases. This CDR3 comprises 14 residues. DNA for the CDR3: TGTGCCAGCAGCGCCGGGACTACCAGCGGGGAGCTGTTTTTT. The encoded protein is CASSAGTTSGELFF.

V and J are TRBV7-6 and TRBJ1-6; D is unresolved. The CDR3 has 15 amino acids. Germline V gives CDR1 SGHVS, CDR2 FNYEAQ. The germline V and J ends were trimmed by 1 base and 0 bases, with 4 bases remaining between them. The CDR3 sequence is CASSLGSSYNSPLHF. The CDR3 DNA reads TGTGCCAGCAGCTTAGGAAGCTCCTATAATTCACCCCTCCACTTT.

The chain employs TRBV29-1 and TRBJ1-1; TRBD1 agrees at 9 bases. Germline V gives CDR1 SQVTM, CDR2 ANQGSEA. This CDR3 has 13 amino acids. V was clipped by 7 bases and J by 3 bases; unmatched bases: 6. The CDR3 loop is CSARGQGHTEAFF. CDR3 bases: TGCAGCGCACGCGGACAGGGGCACACTGAAGCTTTCTTT.

The rearrangement joins TRBV27 to TRBJ2-1; no clear D gene. Germline V gene data show CDR1 as MNHEY and CDR2 as SMNVEV (reference sequence). V was cut by 7 bases and J by 9 bases, with 16 bases left in between. This CDR3 has 13 residues. Here the CDR3 DNA reads TGTGCCAGCATGGGCCCCGATTCGGGTGAGCAGTTCTTC. This gives the protein CASMGPDSGEQFF.

The J gene is TRBJ2-1, the V gene TRBV29-1; 8 bases map to TRBD1. Germline loops: CDR1 SQVTM, CDR2 ANQGSEA. This CDR3 region has 19 residues. V lost 2 bases, J lost 1 base, and 16 bases stayed unmatched. The CDR3 nucleotides read TGCAGCGTTGAATTAATGTATGTTGGGGACAGGTCTTCCTACAATGAGCAGTTCTTC. Translation: CSVELMYVGDRSSYNEQFF.

The CDR3 reads CASSDTRSYEQYF. DNA of the CDR3: TGTGCCAGCAGTGATACACGCAGCTACGAGCAGTACTTC. The V and J genes are TRBV25-1 and TRBJ2-7, with D hard to call. Germline CDR1 and CDR2: MGHDK and SYGVNS. V lost 3 bases and J lost 3, with 9 bases in between. There are 13 residues in the CDR3.

The chain employs TRBV25-1 and TRBJ2-1; D is possibly TRBD1 (6 bases). The V gene lost 3 bases and the J gene lost 4 bases, with 13 bases spanning the gap. The length of the CDR3 is 15 residues. Germline-derived CDR1 and CDR2 are MGHDK and SYGVNS. The DNA for the CDR3 is TGTGCCAGCAGTGATTATCGAGGGGGTTACAATGAGCAGTTCTTC. The encoded protein is CASSDYRGGYNEQFF.

V is TRBV7-9 and J is TRBJ2-4; TRBD1 or TRBD2 may be the D gene (5 bases each). The CDR3 has 14 residues. Trimming took off 8 bases at V and 5 bases at J, with 16 bases between the two ends. CDR1 SEHNR and CDR2 FQNEAQ come from the germline V gene (reference sequence). Here the CDR3 reads CASGRDLRENIQYF. DNA for the CDR3: TGTGCCAGCGGTCGGGACCTTAGGGAAAACATTCAGTACTTC.

The chain has TRBV6-5 and TRBJ2-1; D uncertain. The CDR3 sequence is 14 residues long. Germline V gene lookup returns CDR1 MNHEY and CDR2 SVGAGI. Trimming pared 6 bases from V and 8 bases from J, leaving 17 bases between. The CDR3 DNA reads as TGTGCCAGCAGCCCGGGCAGTAGAGGATATGAGCAGTTCTTC. This translates into CASSPGSRGYEQFF.

About this clone: The junction departs from the called germline gene at one end, perhaps through a read error. This rearrangement joins TRBV19 to TRBJ2-4; 9 bases agree with TRBD2. The CDR3 is made up of 17 amino acids. Germline values: CDR1 LNHDA, CDR2 SQIVND (reference sequence). The CDR3 DNA sequence: TGTGCCAGCAGTAGGGCTAGCGGGAATGGGGCCAAAAACATTCAGTACTTC. As protein: CASSRASGNGAKNIQYF. The full variable domain, its missing parts supplied by reference TRBV19 and TRBJ2-4, is DGGITQSPKYLFRKEGQNVTLSCEQNLNHDAMYWYRQDPGQGLRLIYYSQIVNDFQKGDIAEGYSVSREKKESFPLTVTSAQKNPTAFYLCASSRASGNGAKNIQYFGAGTRLSVL.

V is TRBV18 and J is TRBJ1-3, with 9 bases that match TRBD1. The germline CDR1 and CDR2 sequences are KGHSH and LQKENI. After removal of 2 bases from V and 0 bases from J, the junction contained 5 bases not matched to a gene. The CDR3 length is 17 residues. The CDR3 DNA follows: TGTGCCAGCTCACCAGGACAGGGGCCCCGCTCTGGAAACACCATATATTTT. Encoded protein: CASSPGQGPRSGNTIYF.